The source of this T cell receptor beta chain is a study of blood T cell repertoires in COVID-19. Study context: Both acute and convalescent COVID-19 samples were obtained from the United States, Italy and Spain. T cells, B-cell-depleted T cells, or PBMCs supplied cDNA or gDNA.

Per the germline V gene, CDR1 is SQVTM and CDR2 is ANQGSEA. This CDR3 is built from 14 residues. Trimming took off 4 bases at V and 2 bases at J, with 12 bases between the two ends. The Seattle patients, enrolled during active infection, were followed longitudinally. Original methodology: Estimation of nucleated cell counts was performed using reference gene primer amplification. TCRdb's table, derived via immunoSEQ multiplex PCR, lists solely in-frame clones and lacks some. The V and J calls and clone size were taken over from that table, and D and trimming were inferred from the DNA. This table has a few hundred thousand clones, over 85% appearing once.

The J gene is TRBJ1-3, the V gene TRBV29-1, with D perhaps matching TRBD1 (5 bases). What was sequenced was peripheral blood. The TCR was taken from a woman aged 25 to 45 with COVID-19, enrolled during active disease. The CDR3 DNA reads TGCAGCGTTGCACCAGGGACTCCTGGAAACACCATATATTTT. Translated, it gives CSVAPGTPGNTIYF.